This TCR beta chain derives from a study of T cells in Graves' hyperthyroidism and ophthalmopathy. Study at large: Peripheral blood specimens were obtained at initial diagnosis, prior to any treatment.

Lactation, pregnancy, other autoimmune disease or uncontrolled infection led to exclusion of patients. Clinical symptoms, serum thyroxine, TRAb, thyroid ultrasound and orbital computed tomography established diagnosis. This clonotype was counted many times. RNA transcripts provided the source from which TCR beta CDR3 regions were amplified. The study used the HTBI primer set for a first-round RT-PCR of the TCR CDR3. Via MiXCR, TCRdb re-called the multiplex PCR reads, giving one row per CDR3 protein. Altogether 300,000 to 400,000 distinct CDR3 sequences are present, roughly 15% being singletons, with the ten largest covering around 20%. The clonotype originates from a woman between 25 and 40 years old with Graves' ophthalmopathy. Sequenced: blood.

This CDR3 is CAWNRGDTGELFF. As DNA, the CDR3 is TGTGCCTGGAACCGTGGGGATACCGGGGAGCTGTTTTTT. This chain uses TRBV30 with TRBJ2-2, with D uncertain. CDR3 size: 13 residues. Trimming took off 4 bases at V and 5 bases at J, with 11 bases between the two ends. The germline V gene encodes CDR1 GTSNPN and CDR2 SVGIG (reference sequence). The full variable domain, its missing parts supplied by reference TRBV30 and TRBJ2-2, is SQTIHQWPATLVQPVGSPLSLECTVEGTSNPNLYWYRQAAGRGLQLLFYSVGIGQISSEVPQNLSASRPQDRQFILSSKKLLLSDSGFYLCAWNRGDTGELFFGEGSRLTVL.